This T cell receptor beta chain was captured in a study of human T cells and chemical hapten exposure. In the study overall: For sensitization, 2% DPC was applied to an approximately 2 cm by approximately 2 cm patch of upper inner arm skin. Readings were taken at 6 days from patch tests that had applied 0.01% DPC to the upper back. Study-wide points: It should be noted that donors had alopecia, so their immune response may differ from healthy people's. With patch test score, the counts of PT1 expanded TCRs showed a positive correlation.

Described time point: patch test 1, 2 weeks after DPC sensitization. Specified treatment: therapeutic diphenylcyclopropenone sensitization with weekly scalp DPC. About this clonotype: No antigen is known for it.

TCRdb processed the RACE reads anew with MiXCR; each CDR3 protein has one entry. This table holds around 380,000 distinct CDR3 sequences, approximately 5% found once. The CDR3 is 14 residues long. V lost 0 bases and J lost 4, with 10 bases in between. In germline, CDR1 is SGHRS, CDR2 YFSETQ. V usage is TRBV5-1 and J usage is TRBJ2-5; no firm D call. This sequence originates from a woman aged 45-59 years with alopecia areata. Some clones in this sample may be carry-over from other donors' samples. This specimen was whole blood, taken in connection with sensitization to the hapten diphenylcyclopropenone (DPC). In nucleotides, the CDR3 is TGCGCCAGCAGCTTGGCCGGCAGGCCAGAGACCCAGTACTTC. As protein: CASSLAGRPETQYF.